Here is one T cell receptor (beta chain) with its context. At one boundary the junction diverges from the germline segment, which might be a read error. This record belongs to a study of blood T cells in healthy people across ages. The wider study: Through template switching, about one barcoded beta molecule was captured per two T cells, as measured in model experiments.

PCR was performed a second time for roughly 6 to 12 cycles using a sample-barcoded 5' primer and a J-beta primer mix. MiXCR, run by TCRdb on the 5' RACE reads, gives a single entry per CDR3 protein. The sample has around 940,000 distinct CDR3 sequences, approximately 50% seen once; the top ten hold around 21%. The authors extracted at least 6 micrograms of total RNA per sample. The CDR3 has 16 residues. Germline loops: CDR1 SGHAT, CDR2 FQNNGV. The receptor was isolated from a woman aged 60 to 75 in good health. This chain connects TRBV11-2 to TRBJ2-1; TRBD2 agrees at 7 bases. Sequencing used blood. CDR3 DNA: TGTGCCGGCAGCTTAGGGACTACCGCCCTCTACAATGAGCAGTTCTTC. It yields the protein CAGSLGTTALYNEQFF.